What follows are 26 T cell receptor beta chains derived from one specimen sequenced in a study of T cell repertoires in cytomegalovirus infection. TCRdb recomputed calls from the reads with MiXCR, one row per CDR3 protein. The sample holds a few hundred thousand distinct CDR3 sequences, roughly an eighth seen once. The source material was PBMCs. These receptors came from a human donor in good health (CMV status not recorded). Some clones in this sample may be carry-over from other donors' samples.

There are many counts of this clonotype. The genes are TRBV7-2 and TRBJ2-7; D gene ambiguous. Germline CDR1 reads SGHTA; CDR2 reads FQGNSA. This CDR3 is 16 amino acids long. Trimming shortened V by 0 bases and J by 2 bases, and 14 bases separated the two germline ends. CDR3 sequence reads: CASSLAGGTLTYEQYF. The CDR3, as DNA: TGTGCCAGCAGCTTAGCGGGCGGCACCTTAACCTACGAGCAGTACTTC.

This clonotype was seen a handful of times. The chain combines TRBV20-1 with TRBJ2-7; TRBD2 aligns across 8 bases. The CDR3 has 15 residues. CDR1 and CDR2 from the germline V gene are DFQATT and SNEGSKA (reference sequence). Germline trimming cut 0 bases from V and 7 bases from J; bases unmatched to any gene: 11. CDR3 sequence reads: CSARDLSGRLNEQYF. The CDR3 nucleotides read TGCAGTGCTAGAGATCTGAGCGGGAGACTGAATGAGCAGTACTTC.

The rearrangement joins TRBV12-3 or TRBV12-4 to TRBJ1-6, with no clear D. V was clipped by 6 bases and J by 11 bases, with 14 bases between them. The CDR3 runs 13 residues. The DNA of the CDR3 is TGTGCCAGCAGCCCCGGCAGGCTGGCACCCCTCCACTTT. It encodes CASSPGRLAPLHF.

In its sample, this clonotype was seen a few times. This chain links TRBV11-1 with TRBJ1-6; no clear D. Trimming left V 5 bases short and J 6 bases short, with 14 bases between. The CDR3 runs to 15 residues. Germline CDR1 is SGHAT and CDR2 is FQDESV (reference sequence). CDR3: CASSIAPGVNSPLHF. CDR3 nucleotide sequence: TGTGCCAGCAGCATCGCACCTGGGGTTAATTCACCCCTCCACTTT.

As for this clonotype: At one end the junction does not follow the germline gene, possibly because of a read error. The rearrangement joins TRBV12-3 or TRBV12-4 to TRBJ2-7, with TRBD2 matching 8 bases. This CDR3 contains 15 residues. The DNA for the CDR3 is TGTGCCGGCAGTTTAGCGCGGGGGGAAACCTACGAGCAGTACTTC. Its translation: CAGSLARGETYEQYF.

In its sample, this clonotype was seen many times. The chain couples TRBV7-9 to TRBJ1-1; TRBD1 might be the D (6 bases). The germline V gene has CDR1 SEHNR and CDR2 FQNEAQ (reference sequence). This CDR3 contains 12 residues. Trimming pared 5 bases from V and 10 bases from J, leaving 14 bases between. CDR3 protein: CASSLQGALAFF. The CDR3, as DNA: TGTGCCAGCAGCCTACAGGGTGCGCTAGCTTTCTTT.

This clonotype showed up many times. The V and J genes are TRBV7-2 and TRBJ1-1, with a tentative D call TRBD1 (6 bases). The CDR3 is made up of 14 amino acids. From germline, CDR1 is SGHTA and CDR2 FQGNSA. V dropped 3 bases and J dropped 0 bases, with 8 bases sitting between them. DNA of the CDR3: TGTGCCAGCAGCTTTCAGGGGATGAACACTGAAGCTTTCTTT. As protein: CASSFQGMNTEAFF.

This clonotype appeared a few times. CDR3: CSAPRDSWFGTSTDTQYF. CDR3 coding DNA: TGCAGTGCCCCTCGGGATAGTTGGTTTGGTACTAGCACAGATACGCAGTATTTT. The chain uses TRBV20-1 and TRBJ2-3, with D tentatively TRBD2 (5 bases). Per germline, CDR1 DFQATT and CDR2 SNEGSKA (reference sequence). The V end was cut by 6 bases, the J end by 0 bases, with 25 bases between. CDR3 length: 18 amino acids.

This clonotype was counted at least ten times. The CDR3 reads CASSGDRLTYEQYF. The CDR3, as DNA: TGTGCCAGCAGTGGGGACAGGTTGACTTACGAGCAGTACTTC. The chain carries TRBV2 and TRBJ2-7; 8 nucleotides match TRBD1. Trimming at V came to 4 bases and at J to 4 bases, leaving 6 bases not matched to a gene. CDR3 length: 14 amino acids. Looked up from germline, CDR1 is SNHLY and CDR2 is FYNNEI.

There are many counts of this clonotype. The V call is TRBV5-6, the J call TRBJ2-7; maybe TRBD1 (6 bases). CDR1 is SGHDT, CDR2 YYEEEE, per germline. The CDR3 contains 17 residues. The germline V and J ends were trimmed by 0 bases and 2 bases, with 18 bases remaining between them. The CDR3 DNA reads as TGTGCCAGCAGCTTGGCCTCTGGGACACAGGTAACCTACGAGCAGTACTTC. Protein: CASSLASGTQVTYEQYF.

This clonotype was picked up many times. V and J are TRBV7-6 and TRBJ2-1; perhaps TRBD2 as D (6 bases). Per germline, CDR1 SGHVS and CDR2 FNYEAQ. This CDR3 contains 15 residues. V was shortened by 1 base and J by 7 bases, with 14 bases between the two germline ends. The CDR3 spells CASSLGPGLMNEQFF. The CDR3 region has the DNA TGTGCCAGCAGCTTAGGGCCGGGACTCATGAATGAGCAGTTCTTC.

This clonotype was detected only a few times. CDR3: CSAREIRGAGRYGYTF. Written as DNA, the CDR3 is TGCAGTGCTAGAGAGATCAGGGGCGCAGGGCGCTATGGCTACACCTTC. The rearrangement joins TRBV20-1 to TRBJ1-2, with a tentative D call TRBD1 (6 bases). Trimming shortened V by 0 bases and J by 4 bases, and 18 bases separated the two germline ends. The CDR3 runs 16 residues. The V gene's germline CDR1 is DFQATT and CDR2 SNEGSKA (reference sequence).

CDR3 in DNA: TGTGCCAGCAGTGATAGCGGGGGGCCCCTTTACGAGCAGTACTTC. This translates into CASSDSGGPLYEQYF. The V and J genes are TRBV25-1 and TRBJ2-7, with 10 bases matching TRBD2. J gave up 4 bases and V 3 bases, and 6 bases lay outside the gene matches. The CDR3 runs to 15 residues. Germline values: CDR1 MGHDK, CDR2 SYGVNS.

This clonotype has a count of ten or more. The V and J genes are TRBV27 and TRBJ2-7, with 9 bases lining up with TRBD2. This CDR3 contains 20 residues. Germline CDR1 MNHEY, CDR2 SMNVEV (reference sequence). With 3 bases clipped from V and 2 bases from J, the junction kept 20 bases outside the gene matches. CDR3 amino acids: CASSFEIRVAGARVPYEQYF. The CDR3 DNA is TGTGCCAGCAGTTTTGAAATAAGAGTAGCGGGAGCTCGAGTCCCCTACGAGCAGTACTTC.

The V call is TRBV2, the J call TRBJ2-3; D gene unclear. This CDR3 comprises 8 residues. CDR1 and CDR2 from the germline V gene are SNHLY and FYNNEI. V gave up 1 base and J gave up 13 bases, with 0 bases separating them. CDR3 protein: CASSEEYF. CDR3 bases: TGTGCCAGCAGTGAAGAGTATTTT.

The chain uses TRBV7-9 and TRBJ1-5; 9 bases fit TRBD1. J lost 7 bases, V lost 3 bases, and 7 bases had no gene match. CDR3 size: 15 residues. Germline-derived CDR1 and CDR2 are SEHNR and FQNEAQ (reference sequence). In DNA form, the CDR3 reads TGTGCCAGCAGCTTTACCGGGACAGGGAGGCAGCCCCAGCATTTT. It codes for CASSFTGTGRQPQHF.

This clonotype was detected many times. V is TRBV7-3 and J is TRBJ2-1; tentative D call: TRBD1 (6 bases). The V end lost 4 bases, the J end lost 0 bases, and 10 bases lay between the germline ends. CDR3 length: 15 amino acids. Germline V gene sequence: CDR1 SGHTA, CDR2 FQGTGA. CDR3 nucleotides: TGTGCCAGCAGCTCCACAGGGAGCTCCTACAATGAGCAGTTCTTC. The encoded protein is CASSSTGSSYNEQFF. Together with reference TRBV7-3 and TRBJ2-1, the CDR3 gives the full variable domain: GAGVSQTPSNKVTEKGKYVELRCDPISGHTALYWYRQSLGQGPEFLIYFQGTGAADDSGLPNDRFFAVRPEGSVSTLKIQRTERGDSAVYLCASSSTGSSYNEQFFGPGTRLTVL.

Only a few counts were recorded for this clonotype. V usage is TRBV28 and J usage is TRBJ2-2; 9 bases are a match to TRBD2. The V segment lost 6 bases and the J segment 3 bases; nucleotides outside the gene matches: 8. The CDR3 is 16 residues long. Germline values: CDR1 MDHEN, CDR2 SYDVKM. The CDR3 here is CASSLRAGGDTGELFF. The CDR3 DNA reads TGTGCCAGCAGCCTCAGGGCGGGGGGGGACACCGGGGAGCTGTTTTTT.

This chain connects TRBV29-1 to TRBJ2-1; a possible D gene is TRBD2 (5 bases). V was pared by 7 bases and J by 0 bases, with 16 bases between. There are 15 residues in the CDR3. Germline CDR1 SQVTM, CDR2 ANQGSEA. CDR3: CSAGLDGSSYNEQFF. The CDR3 nucleotides are TGCAGCGCCGGACTTGATGGAAGCTCCTACAATGAGCAGTTCTTC.

This clonotype was counted a few times. V and J are TRBV5-1 and TRBJ1-1; D unresolved. Germline CDR1 and CDR2: SGHRS and YFSETQ. The ends were cut back, 0 bases at V and 3 bases at J, with 15 bases in the middle. CDR3 length equals 16 residues. CDR3: CASSLAFGKGHTEAFF. DNA for the CDR3: TGCGCCAGCAGCTTGGCCTTTGGGAAAGGGCACACTGAAGCTTTCTTT.

The chain couples TRBV15 to TRBJ1-1; 9 nucleotides line up with TRBD1. V lost 3 bases and J lost 5; bases outside the gene matches: 4. The CDR3 has 14 residues. Germline CDR1 reads LNHNV; CDR2 reads YYDKDF (reference sequence). The CDR3 nucleotides read TGTGCCACCAGCAGGGACAGGGGTGGAACTGAAGCTTTCTTT. Translating gives CATSRDRGGTEAFF.

The chain uses TRBV6-6 and TRBJ2-1, with TRBD2 identical over 12 bases. Germline CDR1 reads MNHNY; CDR2 reads SVGAGI (reference sequence). This CDR3 has 19 residues. The V and J ends lost 6 bases and 1 base, in that order; junction bases with no gene match: 13. The CDR3 protein is CASSLSSGGAVVSYNEQFF. In DNA form, the CDR3 reads TGTGCCAGCAGCCTCTCTAGCGGGGGGGCCGTGGTTTCCTACAATGAGCAGTTCTTC.

The chain has TRBV2 and TRBJ1-5, with 9 bases identical to TRBD1. The CDR3 has 15 residues. The V gene's germline CDR1 is SNHLY and CDR2 FYNNEI. V trimming: 4 bases; J trimming: 5 bases; junction bases outside the gene matches: 6. CDR3 protein: CASSADRGTYQPQHF. CDR3 DNA: TGTGCCAGCAGTGCGGACAGGGGCACCTATCAGCCCCAGCATTTT.

This clonotype was seen ten or more times. V usage is TRBV7-9 and J usage is TRBJ1-1, with D uncertain. The germline V and J ends were trimmed by 5 bases and 6 bases, with 13 bases remaining between them. This CDR3 is built from 13 residues. Germline CDR1 reads SEHNR; CDR2 reads FQNEAQ (reference sequence). The CDR3 here is CASSRSGAAEAFF. The CDR3 region has the DNA TGTGCCAGCAGCCGTTCGGGAGCCGCTGAAGCTTTCTTT.

The chain joins TRBV20-1 to TRBJ2-7; 8 bases fit TRBD2. Unmatched junction bases numbered 7, after V lost 6 bases and J lost 0 bases. Germline V lookup: CDR1 DFQATT, CDR2 SNEGSKA (reference sequence). The CDR3 loop spans 14 amino acids. The CDR3 region is CSALMGLGSYEQYF. The CDR3 nucleotides read TGCAGTGCCCTAATGGGACTAGGCTCCTACGAGCAGTACTTC.

This clonotype was found a few times. The rearrangement joins TRBV20-1 to TRBJ2-5; tentatively, D is TRBD2 (5 bases). Germline lookup yields CDR1 DFQATT and CDR2 SNEGSKA (reference sequence). The CDR3 runs to 15 residues. Trimming took 2 bases from V and 5 from J, leaving 18 bases between them. The CDR3: CSARKSGQLRETQYF. The CDR3 DNA sequence: TGCAGTGCTAGAAAGAGCGGCCAGTTGCGGGAGACCCAGTACTTC.